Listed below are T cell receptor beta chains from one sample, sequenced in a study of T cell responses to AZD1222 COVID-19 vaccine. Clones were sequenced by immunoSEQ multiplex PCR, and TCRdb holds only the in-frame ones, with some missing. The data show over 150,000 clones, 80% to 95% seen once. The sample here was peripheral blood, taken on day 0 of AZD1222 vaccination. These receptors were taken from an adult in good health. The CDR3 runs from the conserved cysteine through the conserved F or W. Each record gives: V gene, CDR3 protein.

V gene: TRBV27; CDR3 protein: CASSSPSGGPVNEQYF
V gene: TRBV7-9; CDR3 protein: CASSPQTGTSSYEQYF
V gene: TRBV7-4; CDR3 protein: CASSLHGRGAKNIQYF
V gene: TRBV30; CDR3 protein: CAWIPRNTEAFF
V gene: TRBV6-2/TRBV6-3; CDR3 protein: CASSYGGGQPQHF
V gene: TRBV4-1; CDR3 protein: CASSPTPTGAGYGYTF
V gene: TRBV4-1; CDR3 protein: CASSLDGDGYTF
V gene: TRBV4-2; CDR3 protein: CASTHQTSGTSGRYRTGELFF
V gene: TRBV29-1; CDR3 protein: CSAEGLAGELFF
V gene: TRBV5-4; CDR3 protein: CASSLGGNTEAFF
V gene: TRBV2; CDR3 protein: CASSGRLAGGPGETQYF
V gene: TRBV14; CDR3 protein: CASSQDWGEVDNEQFF
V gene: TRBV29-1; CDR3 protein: CSVEFHGNSGNTIYF
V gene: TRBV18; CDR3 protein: CASSPPSSNEQYF
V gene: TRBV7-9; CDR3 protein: CASSLSAFDRAPLGGYTF
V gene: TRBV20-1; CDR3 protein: CSASNPSGGGDTQYF
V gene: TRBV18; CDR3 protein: CASSPGLAGANEQFF
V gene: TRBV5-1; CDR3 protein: CASSLEHGSYFGYTF
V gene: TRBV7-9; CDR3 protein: CASSLLSAGYGYTF
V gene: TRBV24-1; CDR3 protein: CATAQGAEKLFF
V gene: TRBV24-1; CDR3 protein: CATSDKAGATYNEQFF
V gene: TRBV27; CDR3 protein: CASSLLWTGGSMNEQFF
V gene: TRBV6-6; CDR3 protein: CASSYQTGTLIF
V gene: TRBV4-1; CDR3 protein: CASSQLQGSTYEQYF
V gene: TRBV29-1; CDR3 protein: CSVSGTSADFSTDTQYF
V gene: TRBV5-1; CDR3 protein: CASSPGTGGRGSNQPQHF
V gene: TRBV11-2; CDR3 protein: CASTPRYPTTAYEQYF